This T cell receptor beta chain was documented in a study of T-cell reconstitution after alpha-beta-depleted transplantation in children. Germline CDR1 reads SGDLS; CDR2 reads YYNGEE. The CDR3 is 13 residues long. V shed 0 bases and J shed 5 bases, with 5 bases lying between them. This clonotype occurred many times. Unique molecular identifiers were incorporated during preparation of the TCRbeta library. In TCRdb, the PCR reads were re-called with MiXCR into one record per CDR3 protein. Of 200,000 to 250,000 distinct CDR3 sequences listed, around 12% were seen once; the top ten hold around 2.8%. The sequences come from PBMCs from the stem cell graft donor, collected from the stem cell graft. This sequence was found in a human donor who donated a stem cell graft to a child with acute lymphoblastic leukemia. V is TRBV9 and J is TRBJ2-2; no firm D call. CDR3 sequence: CASSVVETGELFF. The DNA for the CDR3 is TGTGCCAGCAGCGTAGTCGAAACCGGGGAGCTGTTTTTT. Supplemented by reference TRBV9 and TRBJ2-2, the full variable domain reads DSGVTQTPKHLITATGQRVTLRCSPRSGDLSVYWYQQSLDQGLQFLIQYYNGEERAKGNILERFSAQQFPDLHSELNLSSLELGDSALYFCASSVVETGELFFGEGSRLTVL.